This entry describes one TCR beta chain. Participants' reported clinical history set cohort assignment. In the source study's methods: Reference gene primer amplification gave nucleated cell count estimates. TCRdb's table, derived via immunoSEQ multiplex PCR, lists solely in-frame clones and lacks some. The V and J calls and the clone size are those of that table, but D and trimming were determined from the DNA. In the table there are about 140,000 clones, approximately 80% of which are singletons. The sample is drawn from a study of blood T cell repertoires in COVID-19. As for the study in general: PBMCs, B-cell-depleted T cells, or T cells provided the cDNA or gDNA that made up the material.

This CDR3 is built from 14 residues. Trimming stripped 1 base from V and 0 bases from J, with 9 bases between. Germline assignment: CDR1 SQVTM and CDR2 ANQGSEA. The V call is TRBV29-1, the J call TRBJ1-1; D remains ambiguous. This clonotype was obtained from an older man who had been exposed to COVID-19. The specimen sequenced was PBMCs or T cells enriched from blood (not recorded which). CDR3 loop: CSVEGRNMNTEAFF. The CDR3 DNA follows: TGCAGCGTTGAAGGGCGGAACATGAACACTGAAGCTTTCTTT.